The 10 T cell receptor beta chains below were found in one sample sequenced in a study of control samples from healthy donors and cancer patients. The method was immunoSEQ multiplex PCR; TCRdb's version includes in-frame clones alone and lacks a portion of them. The sample has 75,000 to 95,000 clones, approximately 90% seen once; the top ten hold more than 3.5%. Sequencing was done on a sample of blood. The origin of the receptors is a woman between 18 and 29 years old in good health.

This clone was recorded once. This chain connects TRBV7-9 to TRBJ2-7; 7 bases align to TRBD1. This CDR3 is 14 amino acids long. CDR1 and CDR2 (germline): SEHNR, FQNEAQ (reference sequence). V gave up 3 bases and J gave up 6 bases; unmatched junction bases: 8. The CDR3 here is CASSLSVQGFEQYF. The CDR3 nucleotides are TGTGCCAGCAGCTTGAGTGTACAGGGGTTCGAGCAGTACTTC.

The rearrangement uses TRBV3-1 (or the pseudogene TRBV3-2) and TRBJ1-6; TRBD1 might be the D (5 bases). V lost 4 bases and J 8 bases, leaving 12 bases between the germline ends. Germline CDR1 and CDR2: LGHDT and YNNKEL (reference sequence). This CDR3 has 14 amino acids. CDR3 amino acids: CASSPRGKDSPLHF. The CDR3, as DNA: TGTGCCAGCAGCCCGAGGGGCAAGGATTCACCCCTCCACTTT.

V is TRBV11-2 and J is TRBJ2-1; D is ambiguous. Germline lookup yields CDR1 SGHAT and CDR2 FQNNGV. The CDR3 sequence is 14 residues long. With 0 bases removed from V and 4 bases from J, the gap between germline ends came to 7 bases. CDR3 nucleotides: TGTGCCAGCAGCTTAGATCGAGTGTACAATGAGCAGTTCTTC. Protein product: CASSLDRVYNEQFF.

The CDR3 bases are TGTGCCAGCAGTGTCGGGACTAGTAACGGGGAGCTGTTTTTT. It translates to CASSVGTSNGELFF. The chain combines TRBV2 with TRBJ2-2, with 8 bases identical to TRBD2. The germline V gene encodes CDR1 SNHLY and CDR2 FYNNEI. The CDR3 totals 14 residues. V trimming: 4 bases; J trimming: 7 bases; junction bases outside the gene matches: 5.

As DNA, the CDR3 is TGTGCCAGCACTTGGAGCTGGGGGGAACACGAGCAGTACTTC. It yields the protein CASTWSWGEHEQYF. The chain uses TRBV6-6 and TRBJ2-7, with D tentatively TRBD2 (6 bases). The CDR3 spans 14 residues. Trimming removed 7 bases from V and 5 bases from J, with 18 bases in between. Germline-derived CDR1 and CDR2 are MNHNY and SVGAGI (reference sequence).

Only one count was recorded for this clone. This chain uses TRBV15 with TRBJ1-6, with TRBD1 matching over 7 bases. The trim removed 0 bases at V and 9 bases at J, leaving 5 bases unmatched. The germline V gene has CDR1 LNHNV and CDR2 YYDKDF (reference sequence). This CDR3 has 15 residues. The CDR3, as DNA: TGTGCCACCAGCAGAGATCGCAGGGGGAGTTCACCCCTCCACTTT. Its translation: CATSRDRRGSSPLHF.

The chain couples TRBV9 to TRBJ2-2; no firm D call. Germline V gives CDR1 SGDLS, CDR2 YYNGEE. The CDR3 has 14 residues. The germline V and J ends were trimmed by 4 bases and 5 bases, with 12 bases remaining between them. This chain's CDR3 is CASSSGSRTGELFF. In nucleotides, the CDR3 is TGTGCCAGCAGCTCTGGCAGCAGAACCGGGGAGCTGTTTTTT.

This rearrangement joins TRBV5-1 to TRBJ1-4; no clear D. The CDR3 is 14 amino acids. Germline CDR1 is SGHRS and CDR2 is YFSETQ. Trimming stripped 2 bases from V and 2 bases from J, with 7 bases between. The CDR3 bases are TGCGCCAGCAGCTTAGATTCCACTAATGAAAAACTGTTTTTT. Translated, it gives CASSLDSTNEKLFF. Combining the CDR3 with reference TRBV5-1 and TRBJ1-4 gives the whole variable domain KAGVTQTPRYLIKTRGQQVTLSCSPISGHRSVSWYQQTPGQGLQFLFEYFSETQRNKGNFPGRFSGRQFSNSRSEMNVSTLELGDSALYLCASSLDSTNEKLFFGSGTQLSVL.

This clone showed up just a few times. The chain links TRBV11-3 to TRBJ2-2; D gene unclear. V was trimmed by 1 base and J by 5 bases, leaving 2 bases between them. The length of the CDR3 is 12 residues. Germline assignment: CDR1 SGHNT and CDR2 YENEEA. DNA for the CDR3: TGTGCCAGCAGCTTAGGGACCGGGGAGCTGTTTTTT. This gives the protein CASSLGTGELFF.

The chain couples TRBV28 to TRBJ1-2; D might be TRBD1 (6 bases). The germline V gene encodes CDR1 MDHEN and CDR2 SYDVKM. This CDR3 is 15 amino acids long. Deletions cut 2 bases from V and 1 base from J, with 11 bases between. CDR3: CASSLPTGYNYGYTF. Here the CDR3 DNA reads TGTGCCAGCAGTTTACCAACAGGGTATAACTATGGCTACACCTTC.